This T cell receptor (beta chain) was identified during a study of T cell responses to AZD1222 COVID-19 vaccine. Findings of the study overall: Seropositive at baseline were only a handful of AZD1222 recipients. Only after the peak T cell response were repertoires sampled. Researchers report vaccine-associated CD4 TCRs spanning spike, with dominance at 160-218 and 743-854. Clonal diversity was possibly underestimated; the donors were predominantly white British and more often female.

Per the germline V gene, CDR1 is KGHDR and CDR2 is SFDVKD. The CDR3 is made up of 12 amino acids. The ends lost 6 bases at V and 8 bases at J; junction bases unmatched: 5. Remarks on this clone: No antigen is known for it.

Only in-frame clones appear in the TCRdb table, and some are missing; sequencing was by immunoSEQ multiplex PCR. The table includes fewer than 120,000 clones, 81% detected once. The sequencing used peripheral blood, collected on day 0 of AZD1222 vaccination. This sequence joins TRBV24-1 and TRBJ1-2; 7 nucleotides agree with TRBD1. This receptor was identified in an adult in good health. This CDR3 reads CATSKRGRGYTF. The CDR3 DNA sequence: TGTGCCACCAGTAAGAGGGGGCGGGGCTACACCTTC.